This record concerns one T cell receptor beta chain sequence. The data were produced by immunoSEQ multiplex PCR, yet TCRdb's version contains in-frame clones alone and is incomplete. The sample consists of some 2,500,000 clones, 85% to 95% of them appearing once. This sample stems from a study of shared clonotypes between healthy human individuals. Trimming cost V 5 bases and J 7 bases, with 15 bases left between them. There are 13 residues in the CDR3. Germline V gene data show CDR1 as MNHEY and CDR2 as SMNVEV (reference sequence). The sequenced sample consisted of naive CD4+ T cells from PBMCs. Subset here: CD45RA+ positively selected. The genes are TRBV27 and TRBJ2-7; no reliable D call. This sequence originates from a man aged 18 to 29 in good health. Some clones in this sample may be carry-over from other donors' samples. The CDR3 protein is CASSADLGLEQYF. The CDR3 coding sequence is TGTGCCAGCAGTGCCGACCTGGGGTTAGAGCAGTACTTC.